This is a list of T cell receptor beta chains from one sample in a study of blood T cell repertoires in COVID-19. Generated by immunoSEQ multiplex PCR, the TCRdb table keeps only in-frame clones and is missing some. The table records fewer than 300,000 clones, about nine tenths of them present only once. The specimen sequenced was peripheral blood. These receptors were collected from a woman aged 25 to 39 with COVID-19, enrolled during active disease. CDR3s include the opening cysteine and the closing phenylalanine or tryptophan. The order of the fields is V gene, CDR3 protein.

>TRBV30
CAWSRQGLSPLHF
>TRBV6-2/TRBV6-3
CASSYLTSTGLAKNIQYF
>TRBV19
CASSILRTRYTEAFF
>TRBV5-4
CASSLDRNLNTEAFF
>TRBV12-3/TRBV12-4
CASSLAPHEQYF
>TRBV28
CASSPTGGATDTQYF
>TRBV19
CASVLKGRGRSNQPQHF
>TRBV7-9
CASSETGGLNTEAFF
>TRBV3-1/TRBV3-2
CASSQAPGNYGYTF
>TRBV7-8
CASSLGIRTGGDQPQHF
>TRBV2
CASSVQGGRSNQPQHF
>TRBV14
CASSQAYRGGYTF
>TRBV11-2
CASSNGTFGYTF
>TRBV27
CASSPGTGSDTQYF
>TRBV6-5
CASKAGGFTDTQYF
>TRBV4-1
CASSQVEQGSGNTIYF
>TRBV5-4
CASSLDLTVSGNTIYF
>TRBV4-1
CASSQDRTGLARNEQFF
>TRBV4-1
CASSGRTAEQFF
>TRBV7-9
CASSWGGHEQYF
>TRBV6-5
CASSETGDYGYTF
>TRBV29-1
CSVGQEKNYGYTF
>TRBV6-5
CASSPRRQGGYEQYF
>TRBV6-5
CASRQGAERQYGYTF
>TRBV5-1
CASSYAGNTEAFF
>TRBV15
CATSEGPFSGAGELFF
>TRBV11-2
CASSLKSRGTYNEQFF
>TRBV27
CASSLTGRYGYTF
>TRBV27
CASSSAGANYGYTF
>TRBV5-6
CASRTGSQGSGEQYF
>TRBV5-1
CASSPTSSGGPLGDTQYF
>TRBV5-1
CASSLYPGTYEQYF
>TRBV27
CASSPRQGATYNEQFF
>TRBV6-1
CASSEVREWTEAFF
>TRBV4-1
CASSQETAGGRYNEQFF
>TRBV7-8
CASSPLRVENTEAFF
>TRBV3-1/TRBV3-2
CASSQDGAGPMNTEAFF
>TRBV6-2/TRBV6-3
CASSYGGNEQFF
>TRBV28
CASSFPGTANTGELFF
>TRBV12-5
CASGSQAGTGEGQYF
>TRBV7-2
CASSEGQGGTYEQYF